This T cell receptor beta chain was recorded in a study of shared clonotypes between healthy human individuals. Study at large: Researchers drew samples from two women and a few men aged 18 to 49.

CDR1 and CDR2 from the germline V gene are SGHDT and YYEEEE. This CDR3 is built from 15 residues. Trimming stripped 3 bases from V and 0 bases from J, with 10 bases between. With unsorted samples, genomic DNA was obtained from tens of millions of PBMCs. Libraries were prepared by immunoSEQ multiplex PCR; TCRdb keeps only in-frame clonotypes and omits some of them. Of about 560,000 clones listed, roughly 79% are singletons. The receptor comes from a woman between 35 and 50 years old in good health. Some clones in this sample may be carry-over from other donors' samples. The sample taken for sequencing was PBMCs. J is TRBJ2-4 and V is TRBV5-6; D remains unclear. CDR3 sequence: CASSSYRLAKNIQYF. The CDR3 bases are TGTGCCAGCAGCTCCTACAGATTAGCCAAAAACATTCAGTACTTC.